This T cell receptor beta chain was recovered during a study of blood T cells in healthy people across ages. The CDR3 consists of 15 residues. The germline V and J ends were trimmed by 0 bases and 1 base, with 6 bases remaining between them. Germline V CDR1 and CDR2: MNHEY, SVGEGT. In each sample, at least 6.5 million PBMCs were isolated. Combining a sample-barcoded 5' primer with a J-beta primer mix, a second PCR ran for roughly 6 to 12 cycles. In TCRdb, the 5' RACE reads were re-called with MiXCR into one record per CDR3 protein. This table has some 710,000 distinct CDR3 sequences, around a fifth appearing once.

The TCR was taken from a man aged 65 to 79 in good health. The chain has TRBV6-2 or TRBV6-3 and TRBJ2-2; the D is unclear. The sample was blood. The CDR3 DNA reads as TGTGCCAGCAGTTACTCGGGCCAGAACACCGGGGAGCTGTTTTTT. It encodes CASSYSGQNTGELFF.